This TCR beta chain was documented in a study of radiation and T cells in renal cell carcinoma. The method was immunoSEQ multiplex PCR; TCRdb's version includes in-frame clones alone and lacks a portion of them. Of about 150,000 clones listed, around 89% are singletons. The sample's time point: baseline pretreatment blood. Treatment given: 15 Gy SBRT to primary tumor, nephrectomy 4 weeks later. Germline V gene sequence: CDR1 SGHTA, CDR2 FQGNSA. V lost 4 bases, J lost 1 base, and 8 bases stayed unmatched. The CDR3 consists of 16 residues. The chain has TRBV7-2 and TRBJ2-3; 7 bases fit TRBD2. This TCR was recovered from a woman in her seventies with renal cell carcinoma. The starting material was blood, obtained from a patient whose treatment included radiotherapy and nephrectomy. The CDR3 DNA reads TGTGCCAGCAGCTCTAGAGCGGGGCGGGGCACAGATACGCAGTATTTT. Translation gives CASSSRAGRGTDTQYF.